These T cell receptor beta chains were read from a single sample in a study of regulatory T cells. Profiled with immunoSEQ multiplex PCR; TCRdb holds only in-frame clones, not every one. Of over 35,000 clones listed, about 88% were seen once; the top ten hold around 2.5%. Material for sequencing was conventional CD4+ T cells sorted from blood. Source of these receptors: a person aged 18 to 30 with CD3G deficiency. The CDR3 runs from the conserved cysteine through the conserved F or W. The order of the fields is clone size, D gene, J gene, V gene, CDR3 protein, CDR3 DNA. D genes are given only for firm matches. Rows give clone size only sometimes, using once, few, many, or a class for an expanded clone.

-	TRBD2	TRBJ2-1	TRBV5-1	CASSLTGTSVGEQFF	TGCGCCAGCAGCTTGACCGGGACTAGCGTTGGTGAGCAGTTCTTC
-	-	TRBJ1-1	TRBV5-1	CASSWGEDTEAFF	TGCGCCAGCAGCTGGGGCGAGGACACTGAAGCTTTCTTT
-	TRBD1	TRBJ2-7	TRBV28	CASSPGTGDVNEQYF	TGTGCCAGCAGTCCGGGGACAGGGGATGTGAACGAGCAGTACTTC
-	-	TRBJ2-1	TRBV10-3	CAISTGKEGGGNEQFF	TGTGCCATCAGTACAGGGAAGGAAGGAGGGGGCAATGAGCAGTTCTTC
-	-	TRBJ2-7	TRBV28	CASSEGFGEQYF	TGTGCCAGCTCCGAGGGGTTTGGCGAGCAGTACTTC
-	TRBD1	TRBJ2-3	TRBV5-1	CASSLGTGGADTQYF	TGCGCCAGCAGCTTGGGTACAGGGGGCGCAGATACGCAGTATTTT
-	-	TRBJ2-5	TRBV18	CASSPRESRRETQYF	TGTGCCAGCTCACCAAGGGAAAGCCGTCGAGAGACCCAGTACTTC
-	-	TRBJ2-3	TRBV27	CASSLGSGDTQYF	TGTGCCAGCAGTTTGGGGTCAGGAGATACGCAGTATTTT
-	TRBD1	TRBJ2-1	TRBV6-5	CASSRDRYNEQFF	TGTGCCAGCAGCCGGGACAGATACAATGAGCAGTTCTTC
-	-	TRBJ2-7	TRBV28	CASSLGGWSYEQYF	TGTGCCAGCAGTTTAGGGGGGTGGTCCTACGAGCAGTACTTC
few	-	TRBJ2-7	TRBV7-8	CASSLGRRSGEQYF	TGTGCCAGCAGCTTAGGTCGGCGTAGCGGCGAGCAGTACTTC
-	-	TRBJ2-3	TRBV7-2	CASSLGTSTDTQYF	TGTGCCAGCAGCCTTGGGACCAGCACAGATACGCAGTATTTT
-	-	TRBJ1-4	TRBV6-6	CASSNNEKLFF	TGTGCCAGCAGCAATAATGAAAAACTGTTTTTT
once	-	TRBJ2-3	TRBV5-1	CASSRDSRPTDTQYF	TGCGCCAGCAGCCGAGACAGTCGACCCACAGATACGCAGTATTTT
-	-	TRBJ2-1	TRBV28	CASSRTGRDEQFF	TGTGCCAGCAGCCGGACAGGGAGGGATGAGCAGTTCTTC
-	-	TRBJ2-2	TRBV9	CASSRGQATGELFF	TGTGCCAGCAGTCGGGGGCAGGCCACCGGGGAGCTGTTTTTT
once	TRBD1	TRBJ2-7	TRBV6-1	CASRLWDRGTYEQYF	TGTGCCAGCAGACTCTGGGACAGGGGCACCTACGAGCAGTACTTC
-	-	TRBJ1-2	TRBV28	CASSRPTGDYGYTF	TGTGCCAGCAGCCGTCCTACAGGAGACTATGGCTACACCTTC
-	-	TRBJ2-4	TRBV28	CASSPERAKNIQYF	TGTGCCAGCAGTCCGGAGAGGGCCAAAAACATTCAGTACTTC
-	-	TRBJ2-3	TRBV28	CASSSGSTDTQYF	TGTGCCAGCAGTAGCGGGAGCACAGATACGCAGTATTTT
-	TRBD2	TRBJ2-1	TRBV7-9	CASSHRTPGRNEQFF	TGTGCCAGCAGCCACCGAACCCCCGGGAGGAATGAGCAGTTCTTC
-	-	TRBJ2-6	TRBV7-9	CASSPGPGANVLTF	TGTGCCAGCAGCCCCGGGCCTGGGGCCAACGTCCTGACTTTC
-	TRBD1	TRBJ1-1	TRBV4-1	CASSQALNDRGRWGRAFF	TGCGCCAGCAGCCAAGCCTTGAATGACAGGGGGCGATGGGGGCGGGCTTTCTTT
-	TRBD1	TRBJ2-7	TRBV28	CASSFNPGTADGVTYEQYF	TGTGCCAGCAGTTTTAACCCCGGGACAGCCGACGGGGTCACCTACGAGCAGTACTTC
-	TRBD1	TRBJ2-5	TRBV7-2	CASSLQGAARETQYF	TGTGCCAGCAGCTTACAGGGGGCGGCAAGGGAGACCCAGTACTTC
-	TRBD2	TRBJ2-7	TRBV6-1	CASSEATSGSYEQYF	TGTGCCAGCAGTGAAGCGACTAGCGGCTCCTACGAGCAGTACTTC
once	-	TRBJ2-1	TRBV28	CASSFTGKQFF	TGTGCCAGCAGTTTTACAGGGAAACAGTTCTTC
-	-	TRBJ1-2	TRBV5-1	CASSLGGGSSYGYTF	TGCGCCAGCAGCTTGGGCGGCGGATCTTCCTATGGCTACACCTTC
-	-	TRBJ2-7	TRBV28	CASSSGTGLHEQYF	TGTGCCAGCAGTTCCGGGACTGGGTTACACGAGCAGTACTTC
-	TRBD1	TRBJ1-3	TRBV6-1	CATGRGLTGNTIYF	TGTGCCACAGGCAGGGGGCTGACTGGAAACACCATATATTTT
-	-	TRBJ2-2	TRBV5-1	CASSLQSWGAGELFF	TGCGCCAGCAGCTTGCAATCGTGGGGTGCCGGGGAGCTGTTTTTT
-	-	TRBJ2-2	TRBV19	CASSIVGYTGELFF	TGTGCCAGTAGTATAGTCGGATACACCGGGGAGCTGTTTTTT
medium-sized	TRBD2	TRBJ2-1	TRBV6-5	CASKGLVPNEQFF	TGTGCCAGCAAGGGACTAGTGCCCAATGAGCAGTTCTTC
-	-	TRBJ2-1	TRBV19	CASSMGSRREQFF	TGTGCCAGTAGTATGGGAAGCAGGCGGGAGCAGTTCTTC
-	-	TRBJ2-5	TRBV7-8	CASRSAGPEAETQYF	TGTGCCAGCAGATCCGCCGGGCCTGAGGCTGAGACCCAGTACTTC
-	-	TRBJ2-6	TRBV5-1	CASSNRAPGANVLTF	TGCGCCAGCAGCAACAGGGCCCCTGGGGCCAACGTCCTGACTTTC
-	-	TRBJ2-5	TRBV6-1	CASSPGPNGRTQYF	TGTGCCAGCAGCCCCGGGCCGAACGGGCGGACCCAGTACTTC
-	-	TRBJ2-7	TRBV5-1	CASSLEVGYEQYF	TGCGCCAGCAGCTTGGAGGTCGGTTACGAGCAGTACTTC
-	-	TRBJ2-3	TRBV5-1	CASSLAVFSTTDTQYF	TGCGCCAGCAGCTTGGCCGTCTTCTCTACCACAGATACGCAGTATTTT
-	TRBD2	TRBJ2-5	TRBV7-9	CASSFASGGQETQYF	TGTGCCAGCAGCTTTGCTAGCGGGGGACAAGAGACCCAGTACTTC
-	TRBD1	TRBJ1-1	TRBV10-1	CASSETGATNTEAFF	TGCGCCAGCAGTGAGACAGGGGCTACGAACACTGAAGCTTTCTTT